The 20 T cell receptor beta chains presented below share a single source sample, sequenced in a study of cytomegalovirus exposure and HLA in healthy donors. The study ran its PCR with 60 Vbeta and 13 Jbeta primers. Sequencing was performed with immunoSEQ multiplex PCR; in TCRdb, only in-frame clones are kept and a portion is missing. The sample holds roughly 140,000 clones. The sample taken for sequencing was PBMCs. The receptors shown here come from a man aged 35-49 years in good health and CMV-seronegative.

V gene TRBV15 combines with J gene TRBJ2-3, with TRBD2 as a possible D gene (6 bases). Per germline, CDR1 LNHNV and CDR2 YYDKDF (reference sequence). There are 14 residues in the CDR3. V lost 8 bases and J 0 bases, leaving 12 bases between the germline ends. CDR3 sequence (DNA): TGTGCCACCGGACGGGGGAGAAGCACAGATACGCAGTATTTT. Amino acid sequence: CATGRGRSTDTQYF.

The gene calls are TRBV2 and TRBJ2-6; weak D call: TRBD1 (6 bases). The length of the CDR3 is 16 residues. V gave up 4 bases and J gave up 5 bases, with 15 bases separating them. Germline CDR1 SNHLY, CDR2 FYNNEI. The CDR3 DNA sequence: TGTGCCAGCAGTGCAGGGGCAGCCCTCTGGGCCAACGTCCTGACTTTC. Translation: CASSAGAALWANVLTF. Full variable domain (remainder filled in from reference TRBV2 and TRBJ2-6): EPEVTQTPSHQVTQMGQEVILRCVPISNHLYFYWYRQILGQKVEFLVSFYNNEISEKSEIFDDQFSVERPDGSNFTLKIRSTKLEDSAMYFCASSAGAALWANVLTFGAGSRLTVL.

The V gene is TRBV5-1, the J gene TRBJ1-1; 9 bases agree with TRBD1. V trimming: 4 bases; J trimming: 3 bases; junction bases outside the gene matches: 13. Germline V gene lookup returns CDR1 SGHRS and CDR2 YFSETQ. There are 17 residues in the CDR3. The chain's CDR3 is CASSPGTGMRVDTEAFF. CDR3 coding DNA: TGCGCCAGCAGCCCGGGGACAGGGATGAGGGTGGACACTGAAGCTTTCTTT.

The rearrangement joins TRBV5-5 to TRBJ2-7; a possible D gene is TRBD1 (5 bases). Germline assignment: CDR1 SGHKS and CDR2 YYEKEE (reference sequence). With 1 base removed from V and 6 bases from J, the gap between germline ends came to 14 bases. The CDR3 sequence is 14 residues long. As DNA, the CDR3 is TGTGCCAGCAGCTTGCGGCAACAGGTGGGCGAGCAGTACTTC. It specifies CASSLRQQVGEQYF.

The chain uses TRBV13 and TRBJ2-3; 10 bases line up with TRBD1. J lost 6 bases, V lost 4 bases, and 10 bases had no gene match. CDR1 is PRHDT and CDR2 is FYEKMQ in the germline V gene (reference sequence). This CDR3 region has 16 residues. CDR3 sequence: CASSSGGTGAPDTQYF. The DNA of the CDR3 is TGTGCCAGCAGCTCAGGCGGGACAGGGGCCCCGGATACGCAGTATTTT.

The V call is TRBV28, the J call TRBJ1-4; a possible D gene is TRBD1 (6 bases). Between the trimmed V and J ends, which lost 8 bases and 4 bases, there was a span of 14 bases. This CDR3 has 14 amino acids. The V gene's germline CDR1 is MDHEN and CDR2 SYDVKM. This CDR3 reads CASGGRTDNEKLFF. For the CDR3, the DNA is TGTGCCAGCGGGGGCAGGACGGATAATGAAAAACTGTTTTTT.

This sequence joins TRBV15 and TRBJ1-2, with 8 bases aligning to TRBD1. V was pared by 1 base and J by 2 bases, with 3 bases of the junction left unmatched. The CDR3 totals 15 residues. Germline-derived CDR1 and CDR2 are LNHNV and YYDKDF (reference sequence). The CDR3 DNA sequence: TGTGCCACCAGCAGAGGGACAGGGATGAACTATGGCTACACCTTC. The encoded protein is CATSRGTGMNYGYTF. The complete variable domain, with remaining parts taken from reference TRBV15 and TRBJ1-2, reads DAMVIQNPRYQVTQFGKPVTLSCSQTLNHNVMYWYQQKSSQAPKLLFHYYDKDFNNEADTPDNFQSRRPNTSFCFLDIRSPGLGDTAMYLCATSRGTGMNYGYTFGSGTRLTVV.

The chain carries TRBV7-3 and TRBJ2-1; D is perhaps TRBD2 (7 bases). Looked up from germline, CDR1 is SGHTA and CDR2 is FQGTGA. The CDR3 is 15 residues long. V dropped 5 bases and J dropped 0 bases, with 11 bases sitting between them. This CDR3 is CASSRGAGSYNEQFF. The CDR3 nucleotides read TGTGCCAGCAGCCGGGGGGCGGGCTCCTACAATGAGCAGTTCTTC.

The chain uses TRBV19 and TRBJ1-1; the match to TRBD1 covers 7 bases. The CDR3 consists of 14 residues. Germline lookup yields CDR1 LNHDA and CDR2 SQIVND (reference sequence). J gave up 0 bases and V 5 bases, and 3 bases lay outside the gene matches. The CDR3 loop is CASSLGGLNTEAFF. Here the CDR3 DNA reads TGTGCCAGTAGTCTAGGGGGCTTGAACACTGAAGCTTTCTTT.

V is TRBV4-3 and J is TRBJ2-1; D uncertain. The CDR3 spans 14 residues. Germline V gives CDR1 LGHNA, CDR2 YSLEER. The germline V and J ends were trimmed by 4 bases and 8 bases, with 15 bases remaining between them. The chain's CDR3 is CASSPQRSSDEQFF. CDR3 nucleotide sequence: TGCGCCAGCAGCCCCCAACGTTCCAGTGATGAGCAGTTCTTC.

The rearrangement joins TRBV7-3 to TRBJ2-3; no definite D call. Germline CDR1 is SGHTA and CDR2 is FQGTGA. This CDR3 is 14 amino acids long. Trimming took 0 bases from V and 5 from J, leaving 9 bases between them. The CDR3, as DNA: TGTGCCAGCAGCTTAACGGGCTCTGGAGATACGCAGTATTTT. This sequence encodes CASSLTGSGDTQYF.

This chain connects TRBV29-1 to TRBJ1-5; maybe TRBD1 (5 bases). Germline CDR1 reads SQVTM; CDR2 reads ANQGSEA. V lost 4 bases and J lost 4, with 11 bases in between. This CDR3 region has 13 residues. CDR3 sequence reads: CSVGDGGNQPQHF. The DNA of the CDR3 is TGCAGCGTTGGGGATGGGGGGAATCAGCCCCAGCATTTT.

The rearrangement uses TRBV7-8 and TRBJ2-5, with a weak D call TRBD2 (6 bases). Germline lookup yields CDR1 SGHVS and CDR2 FQNEAQ. The CDR3 runs 14 residues. V lost 3 bases to trimming and J lost 5 bases, with 13 bases between them. The CDR3 DNA is TGTGCCAGCAGCTTCGGAGGGCCCCCGGAGACCCAGTACTTC. It translates to CASSFGGPPETQYF. Complete variable domain (other parts from reference TRBV7-8 and TRBJ2-5): GAGVSQSPRYKVAKRGQDVALRCDPISGHVSLFWYQQALGQGPEFLTYFQNEAQLDKSGLPSDRFFAERPEGSVSTLKIQRTQQEDSAVYLCASSFGGPPETQYFGPGTRLLVL.

This rearrangement joins TRBV4-3 to TRBJ2-5; 7 bases align to TRBD2. The J call may be wrong; the DNA end is better matched by TRBJ2-7. Germline lookup yields CDR1 LGHNA and CDR2 YSLEER. The CDR3 spans 13 residues. Here the CDR3 reads CASSTGLGYEQYF. The CDR3 nucleotides are TGCGCCAGCAGCACCGGACTAGGCTACGAGCAGTACTTC.

The chain joins TRBV10-3 to TRBJ1-1; D ambiguous. Deletions cut 0 bases from V and 1 base from J, with 9 bases between. The germline V gene has CDR1 ENHRY and CDR2 SYGVKD. This CDR3 is built from 15 residues. The CDR3 protein is CAISESMGRNTEAFF. CDR3 DNA: TGTGCCATCAGTGAGTCGATGGGCCGGAACACTGAAGCTTTCTTT.

The rearrangement links TRBV6-1 to TRBJ1-4; D possibly corresponds to TRBD1 (5 bases). Looked up from germline, CDR1 is MNHNS and CDR2 is SASEGT. The ends were cut back, 3 bases at V and 5 bases at J, with 10 bases in the middle. The CDR3 has 14 amino acids. This chain's CDR3 is CASSEGGKNEKLFF. The CDR3 bases are TGTGCCAGCAGTGAGGGGGGTAAGAATGAAAAACTGTTTTTT.

The chain joins TRBV7-8 to TRBJ2-5; TRBD2 matches 9 bases. This CDR3 has 16 amino acids. The V gene's germline CDR1 is SGHVS and CDR2 FQNEAQ. Trimming at V came to 5 bases and at J to 5 bases, leaving 12 bases not matched to a gene. This CDR3 reads CASSASLAGVMETQYF. The CDR3 DNA reads as TGTGCCAGCAGCGCTTCTTTAGCGGGGGTAATGGAGACCCAGTACTTC.

The V call is TRBV7-3, the J call TRBJ2-2; D is unresolved. Trimming pared 5 bases from V and 4 bases from J, leaving 11 bases between. The CDR3 covers 14 residues. Germline V gene data show CDR1 as SGHTA and CDR2 as FQGTGA. CDR3 nucleotide sequence: TGTGCCAGCAGCCCTGGATGGAGCACCGGGGAGCTGTTTTTT. This gives the protein CASSPGWSTGELFF.

This chain links TRBV5-4 with TRBJ2-3, with 8 positions matching TRBD1. V shed 5 bases and J 2 bases; nucleotides not matched to a gene: 4. CDR1 SGHNT and CDR2 YYREEE come from the germline V gene (reference sequence). The CDR3 consists of 14 residues. For the CDR3, the DNA is TGTGCCAGCAGGGACAGGGTCCTCACAGATACGCAGTATTTT. Encoded protein: CASRDRVLTDTQYF.

The V gene is TRBV18, the J gene TRBJ2-5, with D possibly matching TRBD2 (5 bases). The CDR3 is made up of 14 amino acids. From germline, CDR1 is KGHSH and CDR2 LQKENI. The germline V and J ends were trimmed by 3 bases and 4 bases, with 12 bases remaining between them. The CDR3 bases are TGTGCCAGCTCACCCCCCGCGGGTCCAGAGACCCAGTACTTC. This sequence encodes CASSPPAGPETQYF.